These 5 T cell receptor beta chains originate from one sample sequenced in a study of blood T cell repertoires in COVID-19. Repertoires were generated with immunoSEQ multiplex PCR, while TCRdb's copy carries only in-frame clones and drops some. Here the sample spans 150,000 to 200,000 clones, 84% being singletons. Sequenced input: peripheral blood. These receptors were obtained from a woman aged 80 or over with COVID-19, enrolled during active disease.

The V and J genes are TRBV2 and TRBJ1-1; 8 bases are shared with TRBD1. Germline V CDR1 and CDR2: SNHLY, FYNNEI. This CDR3 region has 15 residues. J gave up 3 bases and V 10 bases, and 13 bases lay outside the gene matches. The CDR3 loop is CATRPWTGSHTEAFF. The CDR3 DNA reads as TGTGCCACCCGGCCCTGGACAGGGTCCCACACTGAAGCTTTCTTT.

As regards this clone: Other DNA sequences of this sample code for an identical CDR3. The V and J genes are TRBV2 and TRBJ1-6; 7 bases agree with TRBD1. This CDR3 region has 13 residues. J gave up 8 bases and V 5 bases, and 3 bases lay outside the gene matches. Germline CDR1 SNHLY, CDR2 FYNNEI. Here the CDR3 reads CASSTQGDSPLHF. The DNA of the CDR3 is TGTGCCAGCAGTACCCAGGGGGATTCACCCCTCCACTTT. Complete variable domain (other parts from reference TRBV2 and TRBJ1-6): EPEVTQTPSHQVTQMGQEVILRCVPISNHLYFYWYRQILGQKVEFLVSFYNNEISEKSEIFDDQFSVERPDGSNFTLKIRSTKLEDSAMYFCASSTQGDSPLHFGNGTRLTVT.

This chain links TRBV5-8 with TRBJ2-7, with 11 positions matching TRBD1. The CDR3 runs to 15 residues. Per the germline V gene, CDR1 is SGHTS and CDR2 is YDEGEE. With V trimmed by 3 bases and J by 3 bases, 5 bases remained unmatched. The CDR3 nucleotides are TGTGCCAGCAGCTGGGTCGGGACAGGGGGCTACGAGCAGTACTTC. Its translation: CASSWVGTGGYEQYF.

V gene TRBV21-1 combines with J gene TRBJ1-6; TRBD1, the table's D call, lacks a check against the DNA. TRBV21-1 is given as a pseudogene. The CDR3 is made up of 19 amino acids. CDR3 coding DNA: TGTGCCAGCAGCAGAACGCAAATCAGCGCAGGGGGCTCGTTTTCACCCCTCCACTTT. Amino acids: CASSRTQISAGGSFSPLHF.

The rearrangement links TRBV7-6 to TRBJ2-7, with a possible D match to TRBD2 (5 bases). The ends were cut back, 5 bases at V and 0 bases at J, with 14 bases in the middle. The CDR3 is 15 residues long. Germline assignment: CDR1 SGHVS and CDR2 FNYEAQ. The CDR3 protein is CASSILASSSYEQYF. The CDR3 bases are TGTGCCAGCAGCATCTTGGCTAGCAGCTCCTACGAGCAGTACTTC.